The 30 T cell receptor beta chains below all came from one sample that was sequenced in a study of graft-versus-host responses after intestinal transplantation. The protocol was immunoSEQ multiplex PCR, while the TCRdb copy is restricted to in-frame clones and leaves out a portion. The sample contains 84,000 or so clones, 90% to 95% of which appear only once. These receptors have no identified antigens. The sequencing used unstimulated CD8+ T cells sorted from spleen or lymph node cells, collected before transplant. These receptors were taken from a human donor who was the organ donor for an intestinal transplant.

This chain connects TRBV2 to TRBJ1-2; 8 bases map to TRBD1. Per the germline V gene, CDR1 is SNHLY and CDR2 is FYNNEI. After removal of 11 bases from V and 4 bases from J, the junction contained 15 bases not matched to a gene. CDR3 length: 15 amino acids. Here the CDR3 reads CAWGEGPGGIYGYTF. The CDR3 DNA reads TGTGCCTGGGGGGAAGGACCAGGGGGCATCTATGGCTACACCTTC.

The chain uses TRBV2 and TRBJ2-5, with 9 bases aligning to TRBD1. With V trimmed by 7 bases and J by 8 bases, 26 bases remained unmatched. The CDR3 is made up of 19 amino acids. Germline loops: CDR1 SNHLY, CDR2 FYNNEI. The CDR3 reads CASKRTGATPVAAKETQYF. CDR3 DNA: TGTGCCAGCAAGAGGACAGGGGCTACCCCCGTCGCTGCTAAGGAAACCCAGTACTTC. The full variable domain, completed using reference TRBV2 and TRBJ2-5, is EPEVTQTPSHQVTQMGQEVILRCVPISNHLYFYWYRQILGQKVEFLVSFYNNEISEKSEIFDDQFSVERPDGSNFTLKIRSTKLEDSAMYFCASKRTGATPVAAKETQYFGPGTRLLVL.

The chain links TRBV7-9 to TRBJ2-2; no reliable D call. The CDR3 is 11 amino acids. V lost 8 bases and J 7 bases, leaving 8 bases between the germline ends. CDR1 is SEHNR, CDR2 FQNEAQ, per germline (reference sequence). The CDR3 spells CASYSSGELFF. CDR3 sequence (DNA): TGTGCCAGCTATTCGAGCGGGGAGCTGTTTTTT.

V is TRBV4-2 and J is TRBJ2-2, with D uncertain. V was clipped by 1 base and J by 6 bases, with 12 bases between them. The CDR3 loop spans 15 amino acids. CDR1 LGHNA and CDR2 YNFKEQ come from the germline V gene. CDR3 region: CASSQGDFPPGELFF. CDR3 sequence (DNA): TGTGCCAGCAGCCAAGGCGACTTCCCCCCCGGGGAGCTGTTTTTT.

The V and J genes are TRBV7-9 and TRBJ2-7, with D tentatively TRBD2 (5 bases). This CDR3 spans 15 amino acids. Trimming pared 1 base from V and 6 bases from J, leaving 16 bases between. The germline V gene has CDR1 SEHNR and CDR2 FQNEAQ (reference sequence). The CDR3 spells CASSLGLVGVSEQYF. CDR3 nucleotide sequence: TGTGCCAGCAGCTTAGGCTTGGTGGGAGTAAGCGAGCAGTACTTC.

This clone was seen a handful of times. The chain carries TRBV4-1 and TRBJ2-7, with TRBD1 matching 7 bases. Trimming removed 4 bases from V and 0 bases from J; junction bases left unmatched: 3. The CDR3 extends over 14 amino acids. CDR1 is MGHRA, CDR2 YSYEKL, per germline. The CDR3 loop reads CASSPRQGSYEQYF. In DNA, the CDR3 is TGCGCCAGCAGCCCGCGACAGGGCTCCTACGAGCAGTACTTC.

The rearrangement links TRBV11-2 to TRBJ1-2; 7 nucleotides align to TRBD1. The CDR3 has 15 amino acids. The germline V gene encodes CDR1 SGHAT and CDR2 FQNNGV. J lost 8 bases, V lost 2 bases, and 11 bases had no gene match. CDR3 bases: TGTGCCAGCAGCTTACGAGGGGGCCCCTTCCGCGGCTACACCTTC. Protein: CASSLRGGPFRGYTF. The whole variable domain, remainder taken from reference TRBV11-2 and TRBJ1-2, is EAGVAQSPRYKIIEKRQSVAFWCNPISGHATLYWYQQILGQGPKLLIQFQNNGVVDDSQLPKDRFSAERLKGVDSTLKIQPAKLEDSAVYLCASSLRGGPFRGYTFGSGTRLTVV.

The rearrangement uses TRBV19 and TRBJ2-7; D perhaps matches TRBD2 (5 bases). The CDR3 runs 12 residues. Between the trimmed V and J ends, which lost 8 bases and 7 bases, there was a span of 15 bases. Germline CDR1 is LNHDA and CDR2 is SQIVND (reference sequence). As DNA, the CDR3 is TGTGCCAGTGAGGGTCCTAAGATGGAGCAGTACTTC. It translates to CASEGPKMEQYF.

This chain joins TRBV5-6 and TRBJ2-5; perhaps TRBD1 as D (7 bases). Germline-derived CDR1 and CDR2 are SGHDT and YYEEEE. This CDR3 has 15 amino acids. V shed 3 bases and J shed 4 bases, with 16 bases lying between them. CDR3 bases: TGTGCCAGCAGCTGGGCGTCAGGGGGGCCAGAGACCCAGTACTTC. This sequence encodes CASSWASGGPETQYF.

J is TRBJ2-3 and V is TRBV9; TRBD2 agrees at 7 bases. Germline loops: CDR1 SGDLS, CDR2 YYNGEE. V gave up 1 base and J gave up 1 base; unmatched junction bases: 6. CDR3 length equals 16 residues. CDR3 DNA sequence: TGTGCCAGCAGCGTACGCGGGGGAATAGGCACAGATACGCAGTATTTT. Protein product: CASSVRGGIGTDTQYF.

The genes are TRBV7-8 and TRBJ2-7; D is unresolved. CDR3 length: 13 residues. V gave up 5 bases and J gave up 4 bases, with 12 bases separating them. Looked up from germline, CDR1 is SGHVS and CDR2 is FQNEAQ. CDR3 nucleotide sequence: TGTGCCAGCAGCCTGAGCGTCGGGTACGAGCAGTACTTC. Amino acids: CASSLSVGYEQYF.

The V and J genes are TRBV7-2 and TRBJ1-3; no firm D call. The CDR3 contains 14 residues. Germline V gene lookup returns CDR1 SGHTA and CDR2 FQGNSA. Trimming left V 5 bases short and J 0 bases short, with 8 bases between. This chain's CDR3 is CASSLGSSGNTIYF. The CDR3 DNA reads TGTGCCAGCAGCCTAGGGAGCTCTGGAAACACCATATATTTT.

This chain uses TRBV5-8 with TRBJ2-7; D ambiguous. Germline CDR1 reads SGHTS; CDR2 reads YDEGEE. Trimming removed 4 bases from V and 4 bases from J, with 9 bases in between. There are 12 residues in the CDR3. The CDR3 sequence is CASSLPLYEQYF. As DNA, the CDR3 is TGTGCCAGCAGCCTACCCCTTTACGAGCAGTACTTC.

The chain carries TRBV9 and TRBJ2-3; maybe TRBD2 (8 bases). Germline V gene data show CDR1 as SGDLS and CDR2 as YYNGEE. Trimming took 4 bases from V and 4 from J, leaving 16 bases between them. The CDR3 runs 15 residues. The chain's CDR3 is CASSPGRGPADTQYF. The CDR3 DNA is TGTGCCAGCAGCCCCGGGAGGGGGCCCGCAGATACGCAGTATTTT. Using reference TRBV9 and TRBJ2-3 for the parts outside the CDR3, the full variable domain is DSGVTQTPKHLITATGQRVTLRCSPRSGDLSVYWYQQSLDQGLQFLIQYYNGEERAKGNILERFSAQQFPDLHSELNLSSLELGDSALYFCASSPGRGPADTQYFGPGTRLTVL.

This clone appeared once. The CDR3 is CASSESRWEYPGYTF. For the CDR3, the DNA is TGTGCCAGCAGTGAATCGCGATGGGAGTATCCTGGCTACACCTTC. The chain couples TRBV6-1 to TRBJ1-2, with D unresolved. This CDR3 comprises 15 residues. The germline V and J ends were trimmed by 2 bases and 7 bases, with 17 bases remaining between them. Germline CDR1 MNHNS, CDR2 SASEGT.

This rearrangement joins TRBV28 to TRBJ1-3, with D unresolved. This CDR3 region has 14 residues. With 8 bases removed from V and 0 bases from J, the gap between germline ends came to 11 bases. Per the germline V gene, CDR1 is MDHEN and CDR2 is SYDVKM. CDR3 protein: CASGYRSSGNTIYF. Here the CDR3 DNA reads TGTGCCAGCGGCTACAGAAGCTCTGGAAACACCATATATTTT.

V gene TRBV4-3 combines with J gene TRBJ2-1; TRBD2 aligns across 10 bases. Germline CDR1 is LGHNA and CDR2 is YSLEER. With 1 base clipped from V and 10 bases from J, the junction kept 10 bases outside the gene matches. This CDR3 has 16 amino acids. The CDR3 reads CASSQGALAGAQEQFF. The CDR3 bases are TGCGCCAGCAGCCAAGGTGCGCTAGCGGGGGCCCAGGAGCAGTTCTTC.

This chain connects TRBV10-3 to TRBJ2-1; 7 nucleotides match TRBD2. This CDR3 is 15 amino acids long. Looked up from germline, CDR1 is ENHRY and CDR2 is SYGVKD. With V trimmed by 10 bases and J by 2 bases, 11 bases remained unmatched. The CDR3 coding sequence is TGTGCCACCCAGCCCTCTAGCGGCGCCTACAATGAGCAGTTCTTC. It encodes CATQPSSGAYNEQFF.

V usage is TRBV28 and J usage is TRBJ2-5; 10 positions match TRBD2. V dropped 7 bases and J dropped 0; count of bases not matched to a gene: 23. This CDR3 comprises 21 residues. The germline gives CDR1 MDHEN, CDR2 SYDVKM. The CDR3 region is CASTVTGVPSGRDEYQETQYF. Here the CDR3 DNA reads TGTGCCAGCACCGTAACAGGGGTACCCAGCGGGAGGGATGAGTACCAAGAGACCCAGTACTTC. The full variable domain, completed using reference TRBV28 and TRBJ2-5, is DVKVTQSSRYLVKRTGEKVFLECVQDMDHENMFWYRQDPGLGLRLIYFSYDVKMKEKGDIPEGYSVSREKKERFSLILESASTNQTSMYLCASTVTGVPSGRDEYQETQYFGPGTRLLVL.

This chain connects TRBV9 to TRBJ2-4, with a tentative D call TRBD2 (6 bases). CDR3 length: 15 residues. From germline, CDR1 is SGDLS and CDR2 YYNGEE. Trimming took 3 bases from V and 0 from J, leaving 10 bases between them. The chain's CDR3 is CASSGVEGAKNIQYF. Written as DNA, the CDR3 is TGTGCCAGCAGCGGTGTGGAGGGAGCCAAAAACATTCAGTACTTC.

The V gene is TRBV10-3, the J gene TRBJ2-1, with D unclear. Germline values: CDR1 ENHRY, CDR2 SYGVKD. This CDR3 has 16 amino acids. V was shortened by 6 bases and J by 2 bases, with 17 bases between the two germline ends. CDR3 DNA: TGTGCCATCAGCCCCTCCGACTTGGTTCCCTACAATGAGCAGTTCTTC. The encoded protein is CAISPSDLVPYNEQFF.

The chain uses TRBV27 and TRBJ2-7; D perhaps matches TRBD1 (5 bases). The germline V gene encodes CDR1 MNHEY and CDR2 SMNVEV (reference sequence). This CDR3 contains 13 residues. The germline V and J ends were trimmed by 6 bases and 2 bases, with 11 bases remaining between them. As DNA, the CDR3 is TGTGCCAGCAGCGTTCTGGGGCCCTACGAGCAGTACTTC. Translated: CASSVLGPYEQYF.

V usage is TRBV6-1 and J usage is TRBJ1-5; TRBD1 agrees at 8 bases. Per germline, CDR1 MNHNS and CDR2 SASEGT. The CDR3 runs to 15 residues. Trimming took 8 bases from V and 5 from J; bases not matched to a gene: 11. The CDR3 nucleotides are TGTGCCAGCCCCCGCCAGGGGGCGATATATCAGCCCCAGCATTTT. Translation gives CASPRQGAIYQPQHF.

The chain joins TRBV29-1 to TRBJ1-5, with 9 bases aligning to TRBD1. V shed 0 bases and J 7 bases; nucleotides not matched to a gene: 13. This CDR3 has 17 amino acids. CDR1 is SQVTM, CDR2 ANQGSEA, per germline. CDR3 in amino acids: CSVEDSPGTGIYQPQHF. The CDR3 DNA follows: TGCAGCGTTGAAGATAGCCCCGGGACAGGGATATACCAGCCCCAGCATTTT.

CDR3 sequence (DNA): TGCGCCAGCAGCCAAGGGGTAGGGGGCTGGGGGAATGAGCAGTTCTTC. It codes for CASSQGVGGWGNEQFF. This chain connects TRBV4-1 to TRBJ2-1; 7 positions agree with TRBD1. The CDR3 is 16 residues long. The germline CDR1 and CDR2 sequences are MGHRA and YSYEKL. Losses at the gene ends were 1 base for V and 7 bases for J; bases not matched to a gene: 10.

The genes are TRBV13 and TRBJ2-3, with 8 bases that match TRBD1. After removal of 6 bases from V and 2 bases from J, the junction contained 4 bases not matched to a gene. Germline V gene data show CDR1 as PRHDT and CDR2 as FYEKMQ (reference sequence). CDR3 size: 14 residues. CDR3 sequence: CASRGTGDTDTQYF. The CDR3 nucleotides are TGTGCCAGCAGGGGGACAGGAGACACAGATACGCAGTATTTT.

The V call is TRBV5-6, the J call TRBJ1-5; D unclear. V shed 4 bases and J shed 2 bases, with 13 bases lying between them. This CDR3 is 15 amino acids long. Germline CDR1 is SGHDT and CDR2 is YYEEEE. The CDR3: CASSPAGSGNQPQHF. CDR3 bases: TGTGCCAGCAGCCCGGCGGGCTCTGGCAATCAGCCCCAGCATTTT.

The chain employs TRBV7-8 and TRBJ2-3, with D perhaps matching TRBD2 (5 bases). This CDR3 contains 16 residues. The germline V gene encodes CDR1 SGHVS and CDR2 FQNEAQ. The V end was cut by 5 bases, the J end by 0 bases, with 15 bases between. CDR3 residues: CASSPLQEASTDTQYF. The CDR3 bases are TGTGCCAGCAGCCCCCTCCAGGAGGCTAGCACAGATACGCAGTATTTT.

The V gene is TRBV18, the J gene TRBJ2-7, with 12 bases fitting TRBD2. Germline assignment: CDR1 KGHSH and CDR2 LQKENI. V was clipped by 3 bases and J by 2 bases; unmatched bases: 17. This CDR3 has 20 amino acids. For the CDR3, the DNA is TGTGCCAGCTCACCTCACAACCTCGGACTAGCGGGATTCAGGGCCTACGAGCAGTACTTC. It specifies CASSPHNLGLAGFRAYEQYF.

The chain links TRBV9 to TRBJ1-1; tentatively, D is TRBD1 (6 bases). The CDR3 is made up of 12 amino acids. Per the germline V gene, CDR1 is SGDLS and CDR2 is YYNGEE. V lost 5 bases and J lost 4, with 9 bases in between. CDR3: CASSTGPTEAFF. CDR3 bases: TGTGCCAGCAGTACAGGGCCCACTGAAGCTTTCTTT.